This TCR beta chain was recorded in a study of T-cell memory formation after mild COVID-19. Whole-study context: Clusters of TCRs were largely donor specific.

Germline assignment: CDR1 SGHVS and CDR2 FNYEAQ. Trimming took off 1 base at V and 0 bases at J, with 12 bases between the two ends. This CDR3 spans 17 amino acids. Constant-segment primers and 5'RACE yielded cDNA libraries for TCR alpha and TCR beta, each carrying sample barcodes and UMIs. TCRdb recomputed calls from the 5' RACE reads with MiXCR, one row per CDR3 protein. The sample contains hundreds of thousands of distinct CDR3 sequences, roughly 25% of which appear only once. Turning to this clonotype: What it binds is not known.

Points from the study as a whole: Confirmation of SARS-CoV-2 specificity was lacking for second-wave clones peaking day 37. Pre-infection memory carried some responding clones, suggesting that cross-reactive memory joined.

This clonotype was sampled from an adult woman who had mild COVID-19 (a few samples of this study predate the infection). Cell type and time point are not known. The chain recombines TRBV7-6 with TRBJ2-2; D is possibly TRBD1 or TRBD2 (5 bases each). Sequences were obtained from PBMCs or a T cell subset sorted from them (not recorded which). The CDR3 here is CASSLGGRTTNTGELFF. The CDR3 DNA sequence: TGTGCCAGCAGCTTAGGGGGGAGAACCACGAACACCGGGGAGCTGTTTTTT.